This entry lists 11 T cell receptor beta chains sequenced from one sample in a study of glioma-infiltrating T cells. TCR alpha and beta CDR3 regions were amplified from RNA using iRepertoire nested multiplex PCR. One entry per CDR3 protein, called by TCRdb with MiXCR from the multiplex PCR reads. This table holds 300,000 to 450,000 distinct CDR3 sequences, around 38% found once. The sample consisted of glioma tissue, nonneoplastic brain tissue, or PBMCs (not recorded which). The receptors come from a human donor with low-grade glioma or glioblastoma, undergoing nonglioma brain surgery, or in good health (not recorded which).

Comments on this clonotype: Given a much more abundant clone one base away, this may be a read error. The rearrangement links TRBV25-1 to TRBJ2-7; no reliable D call. Germline V gene sequence: CDR1 MGHDK, CDR2 SYGVNS. Trimming pared 0 bases from V and 0 bases from J, leaving 9 bases between. The CDR3 covers 15 residues. CDR3 bases: TGTGCCAGCAGTGAATACCAGGTGAGCTCCTACGAGCAGTACTTC. Its translation: CASSEYQVSSYEQYF.

The V and J genes are TRBV7-8 and TRBJ1-1; possible D gene TRBD1, 6 bases. Looked up from germline, CDR1 is SGHVS and CDR2 is FQNEAQ. The CDR3 loop spans 14 amino acids. Trimming shortened V by 5 bases and J by 1 base, and 11 bases separated the two germline ends. The CDR3 sequence: CASSKQGANTEAFF. Written as DNA, the CDR3 is TGTGCCAGCAGCAAACAGGGCGCGAACACTGAAGCTTTCTTT.

The rearrangement links TRBV19 to TRBJ2-3; perhaps TRBD2 as D (5 bases). The CDR3 is 14 residues long. The V end was cut by 3 bases, the J end by 0 bases, with 7 bases between. CDR1 and CDR2 from the germline V gene are LNHDA and SQIVND (reference sequence). In nucleotides, the CDR3 is TGTGCCAGTAGTATGAGGGAGAGCACAGATACGCAGTATTTT. Amino acid sequence: CASSMRESTDTQYF.

With regard to this clonotype: As the CDR3 is not closed by the conserved phenylalanine or tryptophan, this likely results from a read error. The chain has TRBV6-5 and TRBJ2-6, with a possible D match to TRBD1 (5 bases). The CDR3 loop spans 19 amino acids. Trimming cost V 0 bases and J 0 bases, with 15 bases left between them. Germline lookup yields CDR1 MNHEY and CDR2 SVGAGI. The CDR3 is CASSYSYPGFNSGANVLTS. CDR3 bases: TGTGCCAGCAGTTACTCGTATCCAGGGTTCAACTCTGGGGCCAACGTCCTGACTTCC.

This clonotype was seen a few times. The chain has TRBV15 and TRBJ1-2; D possibly corresponds to TRBD1 (5 bases). Germline V gene data show CDR1 as LNHNV and CDR2 as YYDKDF (reference sequence). Trimming took 1 base from V and 4 from J, leaving 16 bases between them. This CDR3 is 16 amino acids long. The CDR3 spells CATSRADTSGAYGYTF. CDR3 nucleotides: TGTGCCACCAGCAGAGCGGACACCTCGGGAGCCTATGGCTACACCTTC.

In this sample, this clonotype turned up a few times. The chain carries TRBV7-2 and TRBJ2-1; TRBD2 matches 7 bases. CDR1 is SGHTA, CDR2 FQGNSA, per germline. There are 14 residues in the CDR3. The V segment lost 1 base and the J segment 8 bases; nucleotides outside the gene matches: 5. The CDR3 sequence: CASSLDGTIDEQFF. The CDR3 DNA is TGTGCCAGCAGCTTAGACGGGACTATCGATGAGCAGTTCTTC.

The chain carries TRBV7-2 and TRBJ1-5, with D possibly matching TRBD2 (6 bases). The DNA end lines up better with TRBJ2-3; the J call may be wrong. Germline V gene lookup returns CDR1 SGHTA and CDR2 FQGNSA. CDR3 length: 14 amino acids. The CDR3 is CASSRAGAGQPQYF. The DNA for the CDR3 is TGTGCCAGCAGCCGAGCGGGTGCCGGTCAGCCCCAGTATTTT.

To note about this clonotype: A read error may explain this, as a much larger clone is one base away. This rearrangement joins TRBV20-1 to TRBJ1-5, with 8 bases lining up with TRBD1. CDR3 length: 16 amino acids. The V gene's germline CDR1 is DFQATT and CDR2 SNEGSKA (reference sequence). The CDR3 reads CSATGQGGRRNQPKHF. In nucleotides, the CDR3 is TGCAGTGCTACCGGACAGGGAGGGAGGCGCAATCAGCCCAAGCATTTT.

This chain links TRBV4-3 with TRBJ2-7, with D unclear. Deletions cut 0 bases from V and 0 bases from J, with 9 bases between. This CDR3 region has 15 residues. Germline V gene data show CDR1 as LGHNA and CDR2 as YSLEER. The CDR3 sequence: CASSQETDSSYEQYF. In DNA, the CDR3 is TGCGCCAGCAGCCAAGAGACTGATAGCTCCTACGAGCAGTACTTC.

This clonotype was seen ten or more times. The CDR3 DNA follows: TGTGCCAGCAGCTCGGGTCCTTCCCCGGAGAATGAGCAGTTCTTC. Its translation: CASSSGPSPENEQFF. The V call is TRBV7-2, the J call TRBJ2-1; D unresolved. The CDR3 is made up of 15 amino acids. Deletions cut 4 bases from V and 7 bases from J, with 17 bases between. Germline lookup yields CDR1 SGHTA and CDR2 FQGNSA.

This clonotype occurred a few times. The chain couples TRBV10-2 to TRBJ2-3, with a possible D match to TRBD1 (5 bases). The V end lost 6 bases, the J end lost 0 bases, and 13 bases lay between the germline ends. Germline values: CDR1 WSHSY, CDR2 SAAADI. The CDR3 extends over 15 amino acids. CDR3 loop: CASRSPGLSTDTQYF. The CDR3 DNA follows: TGCGCCAGCAGAAGTCCAGGGCTAAGCACAGATACGCAGTATTTT.